The 27 T cell receptor beta chains below were found in one sample sequenced in a study of cytomegalovirus exposure and HLA in healthy donors (dated by TCRdb to 2016 to 2017). Libraries were constructed by the immunoSEQ multiplex PCR assay. The multiplex PCR relied on a mix of 60 forward primers for TCR Vbeta segments and 13 reverse primers for TCR Jbeta segments. TCRdb obtained this table from immuneACCESS and retained in-frame rearrangements with V and J assigned. These tables miss some clones; where compared with another copy, unresolved V genes account for less than half of the shortfall, and the remainder is unexplained. A total of 65,000 or so clones appear in this sample, almost 80% of them only once. The ten largest clonotypes hold approximately 2.9% of the sample. The sequencing sample was made of PBMCs. Receptors were obtained from a girl aged 10 to 17 in good health and CMV-seropositive.

The chain employs TRBV7-2 and TRBJ2-2, with TRBD2 matching 9 bases. CDR3 length equals 16 residues. The germline V gene encodes CDR1 SGHTA and CDR2 FQGNSA. Germline trimming cut 2 bases from V and 3 bases from J; bases unmatched to any gene: 4. CDR3 in amino acids: CASSLSGGPDTGELFF. CDR3 DNA: TGTGCCAGCAGCTTAAGCGGGGGGCCCGACACCGGGGAGCTGTTTTTT.

V and J are TRBV29-1 and TRBJ2-7; D unresolved. Germline V gene sequence: CDR1 SQVTM, CDR2 ANQGSEA. Between the trimmed V and J ends, which lost 6 bases and 3 bases, there was a span of 6 bases. The CDR3 sequence is 10 residues long. The CDR3 loop is CSVISYEQYF. The DNA of the CDR3 is TGCAGCGTAATCAGCTACGAGCAGTACTTC.

This chain connects TRBV5-5 to TRBJ2-7; 7 bases agree with TRBD1. The CDR3 runs to 14 residues. Germline V gene sequence: CDR1 SGHKS, CDR2 YYEKEE (reference sequence). V lost 0 bases and J lost 9; bases outside the gene matches: 9. The CDR3 bases are TGTGCCAGCAGCTTGGACAGGGGCTACGAAGGGCAGTACTTC. Amino acids: CASSLDRGYEGQYF.

This clone appeared a few times. The chain links TRBV5-1 to TRBJ2-6; D possibly corresponds to TRBD2 (6 bases). This CDR3 comprises 17 residues. Germline CDR1 reads SGHRS; CDR2 reads YFSETQ. The V end lost 0 bases, the J end lost 0 bases, and 10 bases lay between the germline ends. This CDR3 is CASSLDAGGSGANVLTF. The CDR3 DNA sequence: TGCGCCAGCAGCTTGGATGCCGGGGGCTCTGGGGCCAACGTCCTGACTTTC.

This clone was recorded a few times. This chain uses TRBV4-1 with TRBJ2-4, with a weak D call TRBD1 (6 bases). Germline V CDR1 and CDR2: MGHRA, YSYEKL. V was clipped by 3 bases and J by 7 bases, with 22 bases between them. The CDR3 is 17 residues long. The CDR3 region is CASSQGIAYRAENIQYF. CDR3 nucleotides: TGCGCCAGCAGCCAGGGTATAGCCTACAGGGCCGAGAACATTCAGTACTTC.

This clone has just one count. This rearrangement joins TRBV11-2 to TRBJ2-7, with D hard to call. The CDR3 runs to 12 residues. V was cut by 3 bases and J by 3 bases, with 6 bases left in between. Germline CDR1 reads SGHAT; CDR2 reads FQNNGV. Here the CDR3 DNA reads TGTGCCAGCAGCTTTAACAACTACGAGCAGTACTTC. Translated, it gives CASSFNNYEQYF.

CDR3 residues: CASSLTGGGAEAFF. The CDR3, as DNA: TGTGCCAGCAGTTTGACAGGGGGCGGCGCTGAAGCTTTCTTT. This chain uses TRBV28 with TRBJ1-1; the match to TRBD1 covers 10 bases. The V gene end was trimmed by 3 bases and the J gene end by 6 bases; junction bases not matched to a gene: 4. This CDR3 has 14 residues. Per the germline V gene, CDR1 is MDHEN and CDR2 is SYDVKM.

The chain links TRBV29-1 to TRBJ2-7; TRBD1 aligns across 12 bases. The V gene's germline CDR1 is SQVTM and CDR2 ANQGSEA. The CDR3 totals 14 residues. With 7 bases clipped from V and 2 bases from J, the junction kept 6 bases outside the gene matches. CDR3 DNA sequence: TGCAGCGGTCGGGACAGGGGGCCTGCCTACGAGCAGTACTTC. This sequence encodes CSGRDRGPAYEQYF.

This chain connects TRBV5-1 to TRBJ2-7; unclear D gene. The germline gives CDR1 SGHRS, CDR2 YFSETQ. This CDR3 spans 11 amino acids. V was clipped by 0 bases and J by 4 bases, with 2 bases between them. In DNA form, the CDR3 reads TGCGCCAGCAGCTTGGCATACGAGCAGTACTTC. Amino acid sequence: CASSLAYEQYF.

This clone was detected only once. The CDR3 DNA follows: TGTGCCATCAGTGACAGAGGCGTGTACGAGCAGTACTTC. It is translated as CAISDRGVYEQYF. The J gene is TRBJ2-7, the V gene TRBV10-3; D call uncertain. The germline gives CDR1 ENHRY, CDR2 SYGVKD. Trimming removed 3 bases at V and 4 bases at J, with 10 bases between. CDR3 length: 13 residues.

The V and J genes are TRBV25-1 and TRBJ2-3; D is perhaps TRBD2 (7 bases). Trimming took 7 bases from V and 0 from J, leaving 14 bases between them. Germline V gene sequence: CDR1 MGHDK, CDR2 SYGVNS. This CDR3 region has 15 residues. Here the CDR3 reads CASTRGGASTDTQYF. DNA for the CDR3: TGTGCCAGCACGAGGGGGGGAGCCAGCACAGATACGCAGTATTTT.

The rearrangement uses TRBV14 and TRBJ1-5; D is possibly TRBD1 (5 bases). From germline, CDR1 is SGHDN and CDR2 FVKESK. The ends were cut back, 3 bases at V and 4 bases at J, with 7 bases in the middle. The CDR3 is 13 amino acids. Here the CDR3 DNA reads TGTGCCAGCAGCCAGGGGGGAAATCAGCCCCAGCATTTT. Protein sequence: CASSQGGNQPQHF.

This chain connects TRBV30 to TRBJ1-5; D is uncertain. The CDR3 runs 13 residues. Germline V gene data show CDR1 as GTSNPN and CDR2 as SVGIG (reference sequence). The V and J ends lost 2 bases and 3 bases respectively, with 8 bases between them. The CDR3 nucleotides are TGTGCCTGGAGTCGAGTGAACAATCAGCCCCAGCATTTT. Encoded protein: CAWSRVNNQPQHF.

The chain carries TRBV9 and TRBJ1-1; 7 nucleotides match TRBD1. Trimming at V came to 4 bases and at J to 10 bases, leaving 13 bases not matched to a gene. Germline lookup yields CDR1 SGDLS and CDR2 YYNGEE. The CDR3 has 14 residues. The DNA of the CDR3 is TGTGCCAGCAGCACAGGGGTTCGGGGAGTCGCAGCTTTCTTT. Its translation: CASSTGVRGVAAFF.

The chain joins TRBV10-3 to TRBJ2-1, with 10 bases lining up with TRBD2. In germline, CDR1 is ENHRY, CDR2 SYGVKD. The V and J ends lost 4 bases and 10 bases, in that order; junction bases with no gene match: 7. CDR3 length: 14 amino acids. Written as DNA, the CDR3 is TGTGCCATCAGTGCGGCTAGCGGGGGTGGGGAGCAGTTCTTC. This sequence encodes CAISAASGGGEQFF.

V gene TRBV30 combines with J gene TRBJ1-6; TRBD1 might be the D (5 bases). V was trimmed by 2 bases and J by 7 bases, leaving 15 bases between them. Germline CDR1 is GTSNPN and CDR2 is SVGIG (reference sequence). This CDR3 has 15 amino acids. CDR3: CAWSTRGGRNSPLHF. CDR3 sequence (DNA): TGTGCCTGGAGTACTAGGGGAGGGAGGAATTCACCCCTCCACTTT.

This clone was picked up a small number of times. This chain uses TRBV7-2 with TRBJ2-7, with 9 positions matching TRBD1. The J segment lost 5 bases and the V segment lost 5 bases, leaving 7 bases of the junction unmatched. The CDR3 covers 14 residues. CDR1 is SGHTA and CDR2 is FQGNSA in the germline V gene. The CDR3 loop is CASSTGTGTHEQYF. The CDR3 nucleotides read TGTGCCAGCAGCACCGGGACAGGGACCCACGAGCAGTACTTC.

This clone has a single count. V usage is TRBV29-1 and J usage is TRBJ1-2; D gene ambiguous. The CDR3 consists of 14 residues. Germline assignment: CDR1 SQVTM and CDR2 ANQGSEA. The germline V and J ends were trimmed by 3 bases and 0 bases, with 11 bases remaining between them. The CDR3 region is CSVDSKTPNYGYTF. The CDR3 nucleotides read TGCAGCGTTGACAGTAAAACACCTAACTATGGCTACACCTTC.

The chain has TRBV30 and TRBJ1-1; possibly TRBD1 for D (5 bases). CDR1 is GTSNPN and CDR2 is SVGIG in the germline V gene (reference sequence). The CDR3 extends over 16 amino acids. The V end lost 2 bases, the J end lost 6 bases, and 22 bases lay between the germline ends. CDR3 DNA sequence: TGTGCCTGGAGTCCGCCGTGGGGCGCCTCCACATCTGAAGCTTTCTTT. Its translation: CAWSPPWGASTSEAFF.

This clone appeared a single time. The chain carries TRBV2 and TRBJ2-2, with a weak D call TRBD2 (6 bases). V gave up 6 bases and J gave up 6 bases, with 14 bases separating them. The CDR3 runs 14 residues. Looked up from germline, CDR1 is SNHLY and CDR2 is FYNNEI. The CDR3 reads CASSSLGGAGELFF. The CDR3 coding sequence is TGTGCCAGCAGCTCCCTGGGGGGAGCCGGGGAGCTGTTTTTT.

The chain joins TRBV30 to TRBJ1-1; D may be TRBD1 (5 bases). CDR3 length equals 11 residues. The germline gives CDR1 GTSNPN, CDR2 SVGIG (reference sequence). Trimming stripped 0 bases from V and 6 bases from J, with 5 bases between. As DNA, the CDR3 is TGTGCCTGGAGTGTAGGGGCTGAAGCTTTCTTT. It specifies CAWSVGAEAFF. Full variable domain (missing parts from reference TRBV30 and TRBJ1-1): SQTIHQWPATLVQPVGSPLSLECTVEGTSNPNLYWYRQAAGRGLQLLFYSVGIGQISSEVPQNLSASRPQDRQFILSSKKLLLSDSGFYLCAWSVGAEAFFGQGTRLTVV.

This clone was found a few times. The rearrangement uses TRBV14 and TRBJ1-1, with D uncertain. V shed 5 bases and J shed 0 bases, with 7 bases lying between them. CDR3 length: 13 amino acids. Germline values: CDR1 SGHDN, CDR2 FVKESK. CDR3 sequence: CASSLHLNTEAFF. The CDR3 coding sequence is TGTGCCAGCAGCTTACACCTGAACACTGAAGCTTTCTTT.

The chain is built from TRBV30 and TRBJ1-2; D is unresolved. The CDR3 loop spans 12 amino acids. Germline CDR1 GTSNPN, CDR2 SVGIG (reference sequence). Trimming took off 4 bases at V and 4 bases at J, with 10 bases between the two ends. The CDR3 DNA reads TGTGCCTGGACAAGTCTAGGCTATGGCTACACCTTC. The encoded protein is CAWTSLGYGYTF. The full variable domain, completed using reference TRBV30 and TRBJ1-2, is SQTIHQWPATLVQPVGSPLSLECTVEGTSNPNLYWYRQAAGRGLQLLFYSVGIGQISSEVPQNLSASRPQDRQFILSSKKLLLSDSGFYLCAWTSLGYGYTFGSGTRLTVV.

This rearrangement joins TRBV7-7 to TRBJ2-5; 10 nucleotides agree with TRBD2. J lost 4 bases, V lost 5 bases, and 16 bases had no gene match. The CDR3 covers 18 residues. CDR1 and CDR2 from the germline V gene are SSHAT and FNYEAQ (reference sequence). The CDR3 DNA follows: TGTGCCAGCAGCCCGGTTCTAGGGACTAGCGAGGGCCTAGAGACCCAGTACTTC. This gives the protein CASSPVLGTSEGLETQYF.

The rearrangement uses TRBV5-1 and TRBJ1-5; D might be TRBD1 (5 bases). The CDR3 is 14 amino acids. Trimming stripped 0 bases from V and 11 bases from J, with 15 bases between. The germline V gene encodes CDR1 SGHRS and CDR2 YFSETQ. The CDR3 loop reads CASSLDTGARAQHF. CDR3 bases: TGCGCCAGCAGCTTGGATACAGGAGCAAGGGCCCAGCATTTT.

This clone showed up just a few times. The J gene is TRBJ1-4, the V gene TRBV7-8, with 7 bases that match TRBD1. Germline assignment: CDR1 SGHVS and CDR2 FQNEAQ. J gave up 7 bases and V 1 base, and 3 bases lay outside the gene matches. The CDR3 has 14 residues. This CDR3 reads CASSLDRGFEKLFF. CDR3 DNA: TGTGCCAGCAGCTTAGACAGGGGATTTGAAAAACTGTTTTTT.

V gene TRBV5-4 combines with J gene TRBJ2-7; 8 nucleotides line up with TRBD2. The trim removed 1 base at V and 4 bases at J, leaving 13 bases unmatched. The length of the CDR3 is 17 residues. Germline CDR1 and CDR2: SGHNT and YYREEE (reference sequence). The CDR3 DNA follows: TGTGCCAGCAGCTTGTGGGGGTTAATCGGGGGGGCGTACGAGCAGTACTTC. This encodes CASSLWGLIGGAYEQYF.